These 21 T cell receptor beta chains came from one sample sequenced in a study of T cells in localized non-small cell lung cancer. The protocol was immunoSEQ multiplex PCR, while the TCRdb copy is restricted to in-frame clones and leaves out a portion. The table lists tens of thousands of clones, approximately 85% of them singletons, with roughly 13% in the top ten. Sequencing was performed on peripheral blood, taken before any cancer treatment. Receptors originate from a female donor over 55 with stage I lung adenocarcinoma.

The rearrangement joins TRBV5-1 to TRBJ2-5, with 14 bases lining up with TRBD2. Germline V gene lookup returns CDR1 SGHRS and CDR2 YFSETQ. Trimming removed 4 bases from V and 5 bases from J; junction bases left unmatched: 10. The CDR3 is 17 residues long. The CDR3 sequence is CASSLDGTSGRRETQYF. DNA for the CDR3: TGCGCCAGCAGCCTGGACGGGACTAGCGGGAGAAGGGAGACCCAGTACTTC.

This CDR3 reads CASSLGLGTGGDEAFF. In DNA, the CDR3 is TGCGCCAGCAGCTTGGGGCTCGGGACAGGGGGCGATGAAGCTTTCTTT. The genes are TRBV5-1 and TRBJ1-1; 12 positions match TRBD1. This CDR3 contains 16 residues. The V and J ends lost 0 bases and 7 bases, in that order; junction bases with no gene match: 7. CDR1 and CDR2 from the germline V gene are SGHRS and YFSETQ. Full variable domain (rest looked up from reference TRBV5-1 and TRBJ1-1): KAGVTQTPRYLIKTRGQQVTLSCSPISGHRSVSWYQQTPGQGLQFLFEYFSETQRNKGNFPGRFSGRQFSNSRSEMNVSTLELGDSALYLCASSLGLGTGGDEAFFGQGTRLTVV.

The chain carries TRBV7-2 and TRBJ1-6; D call uncertain. Trimming took off 1 base at V and 7 bases at J, with 11 bases between the two ends. This CDR3 is 15 amino acids long. Germline V gene lookup returns CDR1 SGHTA and CDR2 FQGNSA. The CDR3 here is CASSLVPGQNSPLHF. The CDR3 nucleotides read TGTGCCAGCAGCTTAGTTCCGGGTCAAAATTCACCCCTCCACTTT.

This chain uses TRBV11-3 with TRBJ2-1; a weak D match, TRBD1 (5 bases). The CDR3 is 13 residues long. CDR1 is SGHNT, CDR2 YENEEA, per germline. Trimming cost V 4 bases and J 9 bases, with 13 bases left between them. CDR3 sequence reads: CASSSTGFGEQFF. CDR3 nucleotides: TGTGCCAGCAGCTCCACAGGTTTTGGTGAGCAGTTCTTC.

The table lists this clone with a few counts. The rearrangement links TRBV5-1 to TRBJ2-2; 10 bases align to TRBD2. Germline lookup yields CDR1 SGHRS and CDR2 YFSETQ. V shed 4 bases and J 6 bases; nucleotides not matched to a gene: 3. The CDR3 has 14 residues. The CDR3 sequence is CASSTGTSAGELFF. DNA of the CDR3: TGCGCCAGCAGCACCGGGACTAGCGCCGGGGAGCTGTTTTTT.

This clone was observed a single time. The chain joins TRBV30 to TRBJ2-1; possibly TRBD2 for D (8 bases). The germline gives CDR1 GTSNPN, CDR2 SVGIG (reference sequence). Trimming removed 8 bases from V and 1 base from J, with 18 bases in between. This CDR3 comprises 15 residues. This CDR3 reads CALEGAGGSYNEQFF. Here the CDR3 DNA reads TGTGCCCTGGAGGGGGCGGGAGGTTCCTACAATGAGCAGTTCTTC.

The V call is TRBV5-1, the J call TRBJ1-2, with 9 nucleotides matching TRBD1. This CDR3 comprises 14 residues. Trimming at V came to 6 bases and at J to 1 base, leaving 4 bases not matched to a gene. CDR1 SGHRS and CDR2 YFSETQ come from the germline V gene. The chain's CDR3 is CASTTGQGNYGYTF. In DNA, the CDR3 is TGCGCCAGCACCACGGGACAGGGTAACTATGGCTACACCTTC.

V usage is TRBV6-1 and J usage is TRBJ1-5; D not certain. CDR3 length equals 13 residues. V lost 3 bases and J 1 base, leaving 4 bases between the germline ends. Per the germline V gene, CDR1 is MNHNS and CDR2 is SASEGT. Written as DNA, the CDR3 is TGTGCCAGCAGTGAGGGGAGCAATCAGCCCCAGCATTTT. Translation: CASSEGSNQPQHF.

The chain links TRBV11-1 to TRBJ2-1; 8 positions agree with TRBD2. This CDR3 is 15 amino acids long. Losses at the gene ends were 5 bases for V and 3 bases for J; bases not matched to a gene: 6. The germline CDR1 and CDR2 sequences are SGHAT and FQDESV (reference sequence). This CDR3 reads CASSPAGVIYNEQFF. The CDR3 nucleotides are TGTGCCAGCAGCCCAGCGGGGGTTATCTACAATGAGCAGTTCTTC. The entire variable domain, with the rest obtained from reference TRBV11-1 and TRBJ2-1, is as follows: EAEVAQSPRYKITEKSQAVAFWCDPISGHATLYWYRQILGQGPELLVQFQDESVVDDSQLPKDRFSAERLKGVDSTLKIQPAELGDSAMYLCASSPAGVIYNEQFFGPGTRLTVL.

The V and J genes are TRBV28 and TRBJ1-5; D may be TRBD1 (5 bases). CDR1 and CDR2 from the germline V gene are MDHEN and SYDVKM. Trimming removed 1 base from V and 6 bases from J, with 16 bases in between. This CDR3 contains 16 residues. Here the CDR3 reads CASSLLSGGDGQPQHF. The CDR3, as DNA: TGTGCCAGCAGTTTATTGTCGGGGGGGGACGGTCAGCCCCAGCATTTT.

The rearrangement joins TRBV2 to TRBJ1-1, with D possibly matching TRBD1 (6 bases). V lost 10 bases, J lost 0 bases, and 15 bases lay in between. The germline gives CDR1 SNHLY, CDR2 FYNNEI. The CDR3 covers 14 residues. The CDR3, as DNA: TGTGCCACAAACCTCAGGGGCTTGAACACTGAAGCTTTCTTT. This gives the protein CATNLRGLNTEAFF.

This chain connects TRBV27 to TRBJ2-3; D is perhaps TRBD2 (6 bases). The CDR3 contains 17 residues. Trimming stripped 2 bases from V and 2 bases from J, with 17 bases between. Germline-derived CDR1 and CDR2 are MNHEY and SMNVEV (reference sequence). CDR3 nucleotide sequence: TGTGCCAGCAGTTTAATCTTCTCAGCGGGCATCACAGATACGCAGTATTTT. This sequence encodes CASSLIFSAGITDTQYF.

The V and J genes are TRBV18 and TRBJ2-7; D possibly corresponds to TRBD1 (6 bases). Germline V gene data show CDR1 as KGHSH and CDR2 as LQKENI. Deletions cut 6 bases from V and 0 bases from J, with 15 bases between. The CDR3 consists of 15 residues. CDR3: CASSPEAGASYEQYF. CDR3 in DNA: TGTGCCAGCTCCCCTGAGGCAGGGGCCTCCTACGAGCAGTACTTC.

This rearrangement joins TRBV27 to TRBJ2-4; 14 bases are shared with TRBD2. From germline, CDR1 is MNHEY and CDR2 SMNVEV (reference sequence). The V gene end was trimmed by 1 base and the J gene end by 7 bases; junction bases not matched to a gene: 6. The CDR3 loop spans 17 amino acids. CDR3 DNA: TGTGCCAGCAGTTTATTCGGGACTAGCGGGAGTAGGAACATTCAGTACTTC. Its translation: CASSLFGTSGSRNIQYF.

This chain uses TRBV4-2 with TRBJ2-2; no clear D. Trimming cost V 4 bases and J 2 bases, with 11 bases left between them. The CDR3 is made up of 15 amino acids. The V gene's germline CDR1 is LGHNA and CDR2 YNFKEQ. DNA for the CDR3: TGTGCCAGCAGCCCTCACGGAACTAACACCGGGGAGCTGTTTTTT. Residues: CASSPHGTNTGELFF.

The chain joins TRBV15 to TRBJ2-2; 10 nucleotides match TRBD2. After removal of 3 bases from V and 5 bases from J, the junction contained 6 bases not matched to a gene. CDR3 length: 16 residues. CDR1 and CDR2 from the germline V gene are LNHNV and YYDKDF (reference sequence). DNA for the CDR3: TGTGCCACCAGCAGGGGACTAGCGATACGAACCGGGGAGCTGTTTTTT. Encoded protein: CATSRGLAIRTGELFF.

The chain carries TRBV18 and TRBJ2-7; 9 bases line up with TRBD1. J gave up 7 bases and V 2 bases, and 9 bases lay outside the gene matches. This CDR3 is built from 15 residues. Germline V gene sequence: CDR1 KGHSH, CDR2 LQKENI. CDR3 amino acids: CASSPTSDRGSEQYF. The DNA of the CDR3 is TGTGCCAGCTCACCAACGTCGGACAGGGGAAGTGAGCAGTACTTC.

The V and J genes are TRBV18 and TRBJ1-3; 7 bases are a match to TRBD1. This CDR3 comprises 15 residues. Germline lookup yields CDR1 KGHSH and CDR2 LQKENI. Trimming took 3 bases from V and 3 from J; bases not matched to a gene: 5. CDR3 residues: CASSPPGTDGNTIYF. CDR3 nucleotides: TGTGCCAGCTCACCCCCCGGGACAGATGGAAACACCATATATTTT.

This clone is a singleton in its sample. The CDR3 bases are TGTGCCAGTAGTACAAGCCCCGGAGGGGAGACCCAGTACTTC. It specifies CASSTSPGGETQYF. This chain connects TRBV19 to TRBJ2-5, with D possibly being TRBD2 (6 bases). V lost 4 bases to trimming and J lost 5 bases, with 14 bases between them. CDR1 and CDR2 from the germline V gene are LNHDA and SQIVND (reference sequence). This CDR3 spans 14 amino acids.

CDR3 in amino acids: CASSKNGLPRGYTF. The CDR3 DNA reads TGTGCCAGCAGCAAAAATGGTCTGCCGAGGGGCTACACCTTC. The chain uses TRBV21-1 and TRBJ1-2. TRBV21-1 counts as a pseudogene. The CDR3 totals 14 residues.

The rearrangement links TRBV7-9 to TRBJ1-4; D not certain. The CDR3 runs to 17 residues. Per germline, CDR1 SEHNR and CDR2 FQNEAQ (reference sequence). V dropped 4 bases and J dropped 3 bases, with 18 bases sitting between them. CDR3 region: CASSSKSRVGPNEKLFF. The DNA for the CDR3 is TGTGCCAGCAGCTCTAAATCGCGAGTGGGCCCTAATGAAAAACTGTTTTTT.